These 25 T cell receptor beta chains came from one sample sequenced in a study of graft-versus-host responses after intestinal transplantation. Libraries were prepared by immunoSEQ multiplex PCR; TCRdb keeps only in-frame clonotypes and omits some of them. The sample contains 110,000 to 150,000 clones, 85% to 95% of which appear only once. The antigens of these receptors remain unknown. The material sequenced was unstimulated CD4+ T cells sorted from spleen or lymph node cells, taken before intestinal transplant. Every receptor here comes from a human donor who received an intestinal transplant.

This rearrangement joins TRBV4-3 to TRBJ1-2; D remains ambiguous. The V end was cut by 0 bases, the J end by 0 bases, with 11 bases between. The CDR3 loop spans 16 amino acids. The V gene's germline CDR1 is LGHNA and CDR2 YSLEER. The CDR3 DNA reads TGCGCCAGCAGCCAAGATCCGGCACCTGCTAACTATGGCTACACCTTC. As protein: CASSQDPAPANYGYTF.

A single count supports this clone. In nucleotides, the CDR3 is TGCAGCGTTGACGACAGTCACAAACTCCAAGAGACCCAGTACTTC. It translates to CSVDDSHKLQETQYF. This chain uses TRBV29-1 with TRBJ2-5; possibly TRBD1 for D (5 bases). The CDR3 is 15 amino acids. Germline CDR1 SQVTM, CDR2 ANQGSEA. V lost 3 bases and J 1 base, leaving 15 bases between the germline ends. Full variable domain (remainder filled in from reference TRBV29-1 and TRBJ2-5): SAVISQKPSRDICQRGTSLTIQCQVDSQVTMMFWYRQQPGQSLTLIATANQGSEATYESGFVIDKFPISRPNLTFSTLTVSNMSPEDSSIYLCSVDDSHKLQETQYFGPGTRLLVL.

The chain couples TRBV29-1 to TRBJ1-1; maybe TRBD1 (6 bases). V lost 4 bases and J lost 0, with 15 bases in between. The CDR3 covers 15 residues. Germline V gives CDR1 SQVTM, CDR2 ANQGSEA. CDR3 sequence (DNA): TGCAGCGTTGTAAGTAGGGGACACATGAACACTGAAGCTTTCTTT. This translates into CSVVSRGHMNTEAFF.

The genes are TRBV29-1 and TRBJ1-1; no clear D gene. Looked up from germline, CDR1 is SQVTM and CDR2 is ANQGSEA. The V gene lost 1 base and the J gene lost 4 bases, with 13 bases spanning the gap. The CDR3 loop spans 14 amino acids. The CDR3 DNA sequence: TGCAGCGTTGAAGTCGGGATAGAAATCACTGAAGCTTTCTTT. Residues: CSVEVGIEITEAFF. Variable domain in full (rest from reference TRBV29-1 and TRBJ1-1): SAVISQKPSRDICQRGTSLTIQCQVDSQVTMMFWYRQQPGQSLTLIATANQGSEATYESGFVIDKFPISRPNLTFSTLTVSNMSPEDSSIYLCSVEVGIEITEAFFGQGTRLTVV.

For this clone: The same CDR3 arises from other DNA sequences in this sample as well. This sequence joins TRBV18 and TRBJ2-3; D ambiguous. This CDR3 region has 13 residues. Germline V gene sequence: CDR1 KGHSH, CDR2 LQKENI. V dropped 3 bases and J dropped 0 bases, with 4 bases sitting between them. CDR3 nucleotides: TGTGCCAGCTCACCGCCCAGCACAGATACGCAGTATTTT. It specifies CASSPPSTDTQYF.

J is TRBJ2-3 and V is TRBV27; D may be TRBD2 (5 bases). The CDR3 is 16 residues long. V was cut by 0 bases and J by 1 base, with 11 bases left in between. Germline CDR1 MNHEY, CDR2 SMNVEV (reference sequence). CDR3 in DNA: TGTGCCAGCAGTTTATCGGACTCACCCGGCACAGATACGCAGTATTTT. Translation gives CASSLSDSPGTDTQYF.

V is TRBV25-1 and J is TRBJ2-3, with D perhaps matching TRBD2 (5 bases). Germline V lookup: CDR1 MGHDK, CDR2 SYGVNS. V was clipped by 9 bases and J by 6 bases, with 16 bases between them. The CDR3 covers 13 residues. CDR3 residues: CASEGILVDTQYF. Written as DNA, the CDR3 is TGTGCCAGTGAGGGCATACTAGTGGATACGCAGTATTTT.

The chain carries TRBV4-1 and TRBJ2-3; 9 bases align to TRBD2. The CDR3 length is 17 residues. Trimming cost V 1 base and J 3 bases; bases outside gene matches: 8. Germline CDR1 MGHRA, CDR2 YSYEKL. This CDR3 reads CASSQGVSGSGTDTQYF. The CDR3, as DNA: TGCGCCAGCAGCCAAGGTGTTAGCGGGAGTGGGACAGATACGCAGTATTTT.

This chain joins TRBV7-3 and TRBJ2-3; the D gene is possibly TRBD1 (6 bases). V gave up 2 bases and J gave up 4 bases, with 10 bases separating them. The germline V gene encodes CDR1 SGHTA and CDR2 FQGTGA. This CDR3 is 14 amino acids long. The CDR3: CASSLGGQSDTQYF. In nucleotides, the CDR3 is TGTGCCAGCAGCTTAGGGGGACAATCAGATACGCAGTATTTT.

This clone occurred a few times. J is TRBJ2-7 and V is TRBV27, with D possibly being TRBD1 (6 bases). The CDR3 covers 14 residues. V gave up 6 bases and J gave up 2 bases, with 14 bases separating them. Looked up from germline, CDR1 is MNHEY and CDR2 is SMNVEV (reference sequence). The CDR3 spells CASSPRRGPYEQYF. CDR3 nucleotides: TGTGCCAGCAGCCCTCGCAGGGGCCCCTACGAGCAGTACTTC.

The CDR3 DNA is TGCAGCGTTGAGCTGGGCTCTGGGGCCAACGTCCTGACTTTC. Encoded protein: CSVELGSGANVLTF. This sequence joins TRBV29-1 and TRBJ2-6, with no clear D. This CDR3 has 14 amino acids. Per germline, CDR1 SQVTM and CDR2 ANQGSEA. V lost 3 bases and J lost 0, with 6 bases in between.

The rearrangement links TRBV10-2 to TRBJ1-5, with 7 nucleotides matching TRBD1. The CDR3 is 13 residues long. Trimming took 2 bases from V and 6 from J; bases not matched to a gene: 1. Germline CDR1 and CDR2: WSHSY and SAAADI. The CDR3 DNA is TGCGCCAGCAGTGAGGACAGGGTTCAGCCCCAGCATTTT. It codes for CASSEDRVQPQHF.

The J gene is TRBJ2-2, the V gene TRBV4-3; the D is unclear. This CDR3 comprises 16 residues. Trimming pared 1 base from V and 1 base from J, leaving 10 bases between. Germline CDR1 is LGHNA and CDR2 is YSLEER. The CDR3 region has the DNA TGCGCCAGCAGCCAAGTTCCAGCCGGGAACACCGGGGAGCTGTTTTTT. Encoded protein: CASSQVPAGNTGELFF.

This chain uses TRBV11-2 with TRBJ1-1; maybe TRBD1 (5 bases). The CDR3 loop spans 14 amino acids. Deletions cut 4 bases from V and 4 bases from J, with 13 bases between. Germline V CDR1 and CDR2: SGHAT, FQNNGV. The CDR3 DNA is TGTGCCAGCAGCTCACGATTTGGGGGCACTGAAGCTTTCTTT. Encoded protein: CASSSRFGGTEAFF.

The gene calls are TRBV7-2 and TRBJ2-1; unclear D gene. The V end was cut by 5 bases, the J end by 7 bases, with 9 bases between. The CDR3 sequence is 12 residues long. Germline CDR1 reads SGHTA; CDR2 reads FQGNSA. Here the CDR3 reads CASSRTPNEQFF. CDR3 nucleotide sequence: TGTGCCAGCAGCCGAACGCCTAATGAGCAGTTCTTC.

The chain joins TRBV5-1 to TRBJ2-3; 9 bases match TRBD2. Germline V gene lookup returns CDR1 SGHRS and CDR2 YFSETQ. V lost 0 bases, J lost 0 bases, and 2 bases stayed unmatched. The CDR3 is 16 residues long. The CDR3 spells CASSLGLADSTDTQYF. CDR3 in DNA: TGCGCCAGCAGCTTGGGACTAGCGGATAGCACAGATACGCAGTATTTT.

The chain couples TRBV29-1 to TRBJ2-7; 12 nucleotides line up with TRBD2. The CDR3 loop spans 13 amino acids. Germline V CDR1 and CDR2: SQVTM, ANQGSEA. V lost 5 bases, J lost 5 bases, and 4 bases stayed unmatched. Here the CDR3 DNA reads TGCAGCGTTTCGACTAGCGGGAGCCACGAGCAGTACTTC. It codes for CSVSTSGSHEQYF.

The chain recombines TRBV30 with TRBJ1-4; D not resolved. The CDR3 has 11 residues. Trimming stripped 3 bases from V and 5 bases from J, with 4 bases between. The germline V gene has CDR1 GTSNPN and CDR2 SVGIG (reference sequence). The CDR3, as DNA: TGTGCCTGGAGCGGAAATGAAAAACTGTTTTTT. Translated, it gives CAWSGNEKLFF.

J is TRBJ1-5 and V is TRBV28; D remains ambiguous. The CDR3 contains 17 residues. The V gene lost 1 base and the J gene lost 0 bases, with 13 bases spanning the gap. Germline V CDR1 and CDR2: MDHEN, SYDVKM. The CDR3 region has the DNA TGTGCCAGCAGTTTATATCCTCCCGGCCGTAGCAATCAGCCCCAGCATTTT. Amino acids: CASSLYPPGRSNQPQHF.

This chain joins TRBV5-4 and TRBJ2-5, with TRBD1 matching 10 bases. The CDR3 sequence is 14 residues long. The germline gives CDR1 SGHNT, CDR2 YYREEE (reference sequence). Trimming at V came to 4 bases and at J to 5 bases, leaving 5 bases not matched to a gene. CDR3 DNA sequence: TGTGCCAGCAGCCGACAGGGGGCGTACGAGACCCAGTACTTC. Its translation: CASSRQGAYETQYF. Combining the CDR3 with reference TRBV5-4 and TRBJ2-5 gives the whole variable domain ETGVTQSPTHLIKTRGQQVTLRCSSQSGHNTVSWYQQALGQGPQFIFQYYREEENGRGNFPPRFSGLQFPNYSSELNVNALELDDSALYLCASSRQGAYETQYFGPGTRLLVL.

This chain links TRBV18 with TRBJ2-3, with 10 bases aligning to TRBD2. There are 16 residues in the CDR3. J lost 4 bases, V lost 3 bases, and 7 bases had no gene match. CDR1 is KGHSH and CDR2 is LQKENI in the germline V gene. CDR3 region: CASSPVLAGVPDTQYF. In nucleotides, the CDR3 is TGTGCCAGCTCACCGGTGCTAGCGGGAGTCCCAGATACGCAGTATTTT.

This clone has more than one count but fewer than ten. The rearrangement uses TRBV28 and TRBJ1-2; the D gene is possibly TRBD1 (6 bases). V gave up 6 bases and J gave up 7 bases, with 12 bases separating them. There are 12 residues in the CDR3. Germline V gene data show CDR1 as MDHEN and CDR2 as SYDVKM. Written as DNA, the CDR3 is TGTGCCAGCAGCTCGGACAGTCTTGGCTACACCTTC. Its protein is CASSSDSLGYTF.

J is TRBJ2-5 and V is TRBV18, with D possibly being TRBD2 (5 bases). CDR3 length: 14 residues. CDR1 is KGHSH, CDR2 LQKENI, per germline. V lost 0 bases and J lost 0, with 5 bases in between. CDR3 in amino acids: CASSPPTNQETQYF. The CDR3 DNA sequence: TGTGCCAGCTCACCACCGACTAACCAAGAGACCCAGTACTTC.

This sequence joins TRBV9 and TRBJ1-1; no clear D gene. The CDR3 sequence is 12 residues long. From germline, CDR1 is SGDLS and CDR2 YYNGEE. Trimming took off 2 bases at V and 3 bases at J, with 5 bases between the two ends. The CDR3 loop reads CASSVGDTEAFF. The CDR3 DNA reads as TGTGCCAGCAGCGTCGGGGACACTGAAGCTTTCTTT.

The gene calls are TRBV7-3 and TRBJ2-3; 7 bases are a match to TRBD1. Germline V gives CDR1 SGHTA, CDR2 FQGTGA. With V trimmed by 3 bases and J by 6 bases, 15 bases remained unmatched. This CDR3 spans 17 amino acids. In DNA, the CDR3 is TGTGCCAGCAGCTTCAACCCCGGACAGGCCAAAGTGGATACGCAGTATTTT. Translating gives CASSFNPGQAKVDTQYF. Full variable domain (missing parts from reference TRBV7-3 and TRBJ2-3): GAGVSQTPSNKVTEKGKYVELRCDPISGHTALYWYRQSLGQGPEFLIYFQGTGAADDSGLPNDRFFAVRPEGSVSTLKIQRTERGDSAVYLCASSFNPGQAKVDTQYFGPGTRLTVL.